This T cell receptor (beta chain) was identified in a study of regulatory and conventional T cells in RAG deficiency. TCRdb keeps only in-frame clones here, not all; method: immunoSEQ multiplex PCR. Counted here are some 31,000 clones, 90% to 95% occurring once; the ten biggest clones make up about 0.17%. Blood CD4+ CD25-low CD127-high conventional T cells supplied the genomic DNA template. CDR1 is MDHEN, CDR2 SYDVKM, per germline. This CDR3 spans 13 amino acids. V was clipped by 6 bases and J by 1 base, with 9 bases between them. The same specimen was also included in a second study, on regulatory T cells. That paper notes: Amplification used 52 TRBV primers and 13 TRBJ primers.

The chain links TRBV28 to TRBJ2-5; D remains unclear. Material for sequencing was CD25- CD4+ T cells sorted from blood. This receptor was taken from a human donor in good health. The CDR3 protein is CASRSPGQETQYF. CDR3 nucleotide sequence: TGTGCCAGCAGGTCTCCAGGCCAAGAGACCCAGTACTTC.